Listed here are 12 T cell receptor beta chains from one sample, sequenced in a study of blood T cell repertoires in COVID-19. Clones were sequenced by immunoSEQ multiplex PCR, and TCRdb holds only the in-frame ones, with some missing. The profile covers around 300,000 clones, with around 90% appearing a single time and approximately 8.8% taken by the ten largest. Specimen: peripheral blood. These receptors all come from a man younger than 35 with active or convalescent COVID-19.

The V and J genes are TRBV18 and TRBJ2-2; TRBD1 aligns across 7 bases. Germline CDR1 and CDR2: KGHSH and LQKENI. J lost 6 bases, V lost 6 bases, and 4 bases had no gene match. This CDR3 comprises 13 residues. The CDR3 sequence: CASSNRGAGELFF. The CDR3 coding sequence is TGTGCCAGCTCGAACAGGGGTGCCGGGGAGCTGTTTTTT.

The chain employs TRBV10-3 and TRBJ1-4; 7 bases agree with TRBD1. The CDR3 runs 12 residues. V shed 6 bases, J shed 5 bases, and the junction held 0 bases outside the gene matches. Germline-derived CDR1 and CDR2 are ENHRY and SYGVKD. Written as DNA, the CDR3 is TGTGCCATCAGGGGACAGAATGAAAAACTGTTTTTT. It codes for CAIRGQNEKLFF.

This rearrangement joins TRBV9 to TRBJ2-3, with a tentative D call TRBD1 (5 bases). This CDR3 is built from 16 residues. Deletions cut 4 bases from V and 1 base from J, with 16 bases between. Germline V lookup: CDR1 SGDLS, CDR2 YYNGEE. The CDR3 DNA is TGTGCCAGCAGCAACCAATACAGGTCACGCACAGATACGCAGTATTTT. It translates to CASSNQYRSRTDTQYF.

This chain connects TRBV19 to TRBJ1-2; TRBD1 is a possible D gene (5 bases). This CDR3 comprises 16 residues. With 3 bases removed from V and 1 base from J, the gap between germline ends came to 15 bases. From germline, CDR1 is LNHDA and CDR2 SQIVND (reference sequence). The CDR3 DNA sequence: TGTGCCAGTAGTATTGACGCTGGGACTTTTAACTATGGCTACACCTTC. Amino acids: CASSIDAGTFNYGYTF.

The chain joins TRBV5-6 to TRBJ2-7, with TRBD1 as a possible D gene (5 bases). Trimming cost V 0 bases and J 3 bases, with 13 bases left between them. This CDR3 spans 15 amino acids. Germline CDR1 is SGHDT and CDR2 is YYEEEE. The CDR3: CASSLATGVVYEQYF. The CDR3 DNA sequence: TGTGCCAGCAGCTTGGCAACAGGAGTAGTCTACGAGCAGTACTTC.

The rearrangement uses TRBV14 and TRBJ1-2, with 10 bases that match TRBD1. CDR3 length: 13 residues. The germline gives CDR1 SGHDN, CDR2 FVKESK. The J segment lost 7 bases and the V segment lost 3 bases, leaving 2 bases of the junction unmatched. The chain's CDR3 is CASSQTGGSGYTF. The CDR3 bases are TGTGCCAGCAGCCAGACAGGGGGCAGTGGCTACACCTTC.

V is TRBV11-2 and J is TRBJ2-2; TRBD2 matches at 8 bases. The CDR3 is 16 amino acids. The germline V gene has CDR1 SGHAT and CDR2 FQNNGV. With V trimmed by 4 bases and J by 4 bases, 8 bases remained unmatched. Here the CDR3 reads CASSSFTSGFTGELFF. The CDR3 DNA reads TGTGCCAGCAGCTCCTTCACTAGCGGATTCACCGGGGAGCTGTTTTTT.

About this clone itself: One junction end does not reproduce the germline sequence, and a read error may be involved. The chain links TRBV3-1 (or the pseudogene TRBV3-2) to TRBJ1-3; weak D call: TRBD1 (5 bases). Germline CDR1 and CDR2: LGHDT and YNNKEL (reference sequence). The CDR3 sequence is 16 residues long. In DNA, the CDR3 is TGTGCCAGCAGCCAAGCCTTGACAGTCTCTGGAAACACCACATATTTT. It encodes CASSQALTVSGNTTYF.

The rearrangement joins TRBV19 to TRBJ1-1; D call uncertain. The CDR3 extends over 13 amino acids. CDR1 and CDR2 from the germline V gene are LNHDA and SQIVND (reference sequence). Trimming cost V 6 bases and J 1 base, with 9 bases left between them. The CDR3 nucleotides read TGTGCCAGTAGCCCGCAGGAGAACACTGAAGCTTTCTTT. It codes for CASSPQENTEAFF.

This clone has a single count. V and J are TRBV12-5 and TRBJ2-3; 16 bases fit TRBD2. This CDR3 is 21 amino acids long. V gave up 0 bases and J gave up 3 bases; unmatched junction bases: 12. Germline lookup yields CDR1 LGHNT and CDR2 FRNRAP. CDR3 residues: CASGLVFTGTSGGALTDTQYF. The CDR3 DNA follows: TGTGCTAGTGGTTTGGTATTCACCGGGACTAGCGGGGGGGCACTAACAGATACGCAGTATTTT.

CDR3 region: CASSPTGSNYGYTF. In DNA form, the CDR3 reads TGTGCCAGCAGCCCGACAGGCTCTAACTATGGCTACACCTTC. This chain connects TRBV11-2 to TRBJ1-2; tentatively, D is TRBD1 (6 bases). V was pared by 5 bases and J by 0 bases, with 10 bases between. The CDR3 is made up of 14 amino acids. Germline assignment: CDR1 SGHAT and CDR2 FQNNGV. The whole variable domain, remainder taken from reference TRBV11-2 and TRBJ1-2, is EAGVAQSPRYKIIEKRQSVAFWCNPISGHATLYWYQQILGQGPKLLIQFQNNGVVDDSQLPKDRFSAERLKGVDSTLKIQPAKLEDSAVYLCASSPTGSNYGYTFGSGTRLTVV.

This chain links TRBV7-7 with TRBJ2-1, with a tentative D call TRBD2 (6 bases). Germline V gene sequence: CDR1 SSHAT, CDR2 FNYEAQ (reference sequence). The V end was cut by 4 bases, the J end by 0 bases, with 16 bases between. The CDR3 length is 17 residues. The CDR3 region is CASSSKDGLSSYNEQFF. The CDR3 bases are TGTGCCAGCAGCTCCAAGGACGGACTAAGCTCCTACAATGAGCAGTTCTTC.